The rows below give T cell receptor beta chains drawn from one sample of a study of CD8+ T cells in alopecia areata. Libraries were prepared by immunoSEQ multiplex PCR; TCRdb keeps only in-frame clonotypes and omits some of them. The sample records 120,000 to 150,000 clones, approximately 90% being singletons. The sample was CD8+ T cells sorted from blood, taken at week 4, from a patient treated with tofacitinib. All receptors come from a human donor with alopecia areata. The CDR3 runs from the conserved cysteine through the conserved F or W. The order of the fields is D gene, J gene, V gene, clone size, CDR3 DNA, CDR3 protein. The D gene is left open where the match is weak. Clone size is given for some rows only: seen once, a few or many times, or a class if the clone is expanded.

>.|TRBJ2-1|TRBV11-2|.
TGTGCCAGCAGCTATCATAGCGGCAGCTCCTACAATGAGCAGTTCTTC
CASSYHSGSSYNEQFF
>.|TRBJ1-1|TRBV2|.
TGTGCCAGCCCGAGGCCCGGCGCTGAAGCTTTCTTT
CASPRPGAEAFF
>TRBD1|TRBJ1-2|TRBV11-2|.
TGTGCCAGCAGCTCGACAGGGGCCGTCTATGGCTACACCTTC
CASSSTGAVYGYTF
>TRBD2|TRBJ2-7|TRBV12-5|once
TGTGCTAGTGGTTTGCCTAGCGGGCCAATATTC
CASGLPSGPIF
>.|TRBJ2-3|TRBV9|.
TGTGCCAGCAGCGTAGCGGGAGTTCAAGATACGCAGTATTTT
CASSVAGVQDTQYF
>.|TRBJ2-6|TRBV27|.
TGTGCCAGCAGTTTGTTTCCGCTCTCTGGGGCCAACGTCCTGACTTTC
CASSLFPLSGANVLTF
>.|TRBJ1-2|TRBV7-9|.
TGTGCCAGCAGCCCTCGCGAAGACTATGGCTACACCTTC
CASSPREDYGYTF
>.|TRBJ1-1|TRBV29-1|.
TGCAGCGTTGACGCCCGGGGAGGCCCTGAAGCTTTCTTT
CSVDARGGPEAFF
>.|TRBJ1-1|TRBV29-1|.
TGCAGCGTTAACAGAATGAACACTGAAGCTTTCTTT
CSVNRMNTEAFF
>.|TRBJ2-2|TRBV7-3|.
TGTGCCAGCAGCTTATATCTGGACAACACCGGGGAGCTGTTTTTT
CASSLYLDNTGELFF
>.|TRBJ2-3|TRBV7-6|.
TGTGCCAGCAGCCAGCTGTTGTGGGGTTCTAGCACAGATACGCAGTATTTT
CASSQLLWGSSTDTQYF
>.|TRBJ2-1|TRBV30|.
TGTGCCTGGAGTGTCCCCCGGCGGTTCGGGAATGAGCAGTTCTTC
CAWSVPRRFGNEQFF
>TRBD1|TRBJ1-2|TRBV29-1|.
TGCAGCGTTGGGACAGGGACTGGCTACACCTTC
CSVGTGTGYTF
>TRBD1|TRBJ2-2|TRBV29-1|.
TGCAGCGTCCCGGGACAGGGACACACCGGGGAGCTGTTTTTT
CSVPGQGHTGELFF
>.|TRBJ2-1|TRBV29-1|.
TGCAGCGTCCGACGGAACAATGAGCAGTTCTTC
CSVRRNNEQFF
>.|TRBJ2-3|TRBV5-5|once
TGTGCCAGCAGCTTGGCGGACGCCGGCACAGATACGCAGTATTTT
CASSLADAGTDTQYF
>.|TRBJ1-4|TRBV27|.
TGTGCCAGCGCCACGGGACGGATGGATAAACTGTTTTTT
CASATGRMDKLFF
>TRBD2|TRBJ2-1|TRBV19|.
TGTGCCAGTAGTATAAGCGGGGGAAACAATGAGCAGTTCTTC
CASSISGGNNEQFF
>.|TRBJ2-4|TRBV27|.
TGTGCCAGCAGTTCCAGGGGAGGGTACATTCAGTACTTC
CASSSRGGYIQYF
>.|TRBJ1-3|TRBV7-9|.
TGTGCCAACGACAGTGCTTCGGACACCATATATTTT
CANDSASDTIYF
>TRBD1|TRBJ2-7|TRBV5-1|.
TGCGCCAGCAGCCTGGGACAGGGTTCCTACGAGCAGTACTTC
CASSLGQGSYEQYF
>.|TRBJ1-2|TRBV7-9|.
TGTGCCAGCAGCCCTCCAACTAACTATGGCTACACCTTC
CASSPPTNYGYTF
>.|TRBJ1-2|TRBV23-1|.
TGCGCCAGCAACCCGTTATATGGCTACACCTTC
CASNPLYGYTF
>.|TRBJ2-6|TRBV19|many
TGTGCCAGTAGTGGAGGGGAGATCACTGGGGCCAACGTCCTGACTTTC
CASSGGEITGANVLTF
>.|TRBJ2-7|TRBV7-9|.
TGTGCCAGCAGCTCCACAGCGGGCGAGCAGTACTTC
CASSSTAGEQYF